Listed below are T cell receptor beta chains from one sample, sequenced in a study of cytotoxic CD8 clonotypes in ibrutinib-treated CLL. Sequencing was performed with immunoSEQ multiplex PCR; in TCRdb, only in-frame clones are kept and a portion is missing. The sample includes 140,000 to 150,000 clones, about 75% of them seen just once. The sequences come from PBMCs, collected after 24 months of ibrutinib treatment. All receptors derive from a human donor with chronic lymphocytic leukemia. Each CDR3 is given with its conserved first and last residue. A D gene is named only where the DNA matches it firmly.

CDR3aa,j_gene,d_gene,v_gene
CASSPGLAGYNEQFF,TRBJ2-1,TRBD2,TRBV9
CASSSGNYGYTF,TRBJ1-2,NA,TRBV6-4
CASSEMNLGNTIYF,TRBJ1-3,NA,TRBV6-1
CASSPGGAETQYF,TRBJ2-5,TRBD1,TRBV7-3
CATSSGQGAGTDTQYF,TRBJ2-3,TRBD1,TRBV15
CASSSQGRTEAFF,TRBJ1-1,NA,TRBV7-2
CASSFFRGETQYF,TRBJ2-5,NA,TRBV5-5
CAWVPSAPWNEQFF,TRBJ2-1,NA,TRBV30
CASGESTGTNNQPQHF,TRBJ1-5,NA,TRBV18
CASSEHTGFYGYTF,TRBJ1-2,NA,TRBV2
CASSGGFAPGGVYEQYF,TRBJ2-7,NA,TRBV6-1
CASSLSDRQGMAFF,TRBJ2-1,TRBD1,TRBV27
CASSADSTYGYTF,TRBJ1-2,NA,TRBV5-1
CASSPLQREGNEQFF,TRBJ2-1,TRBD2,TRBV18
CASSPDSANTEAFF,TRBJ1-1,NA,TRBV18
CASSIGSFYEQYF,TRBJ2-7,NA,TRBV19
CASSWDRGRMAQYF,TRBJ2-5,TRBD1,TRBV7-9
CASSARAYNEQFF,TRBJ2-1,NA,TRBV2
CASSVGSGVSADTQYF,TRBJ2-3,NA,TRBV9
CASSLRGTPRVPYEQYF,TRBJ2-7,NA,TRBV27
CASSPTLWAPLHF,TRBJ1-6,NA,TRBV27
CASSLAGAMNTEAFF,TRBJ1-1,NA,TRBV27
CASSIAGVNTIYF,TRBJ1-3,NA,TRBV19
CASRRQGSDTQYF,TRBJ2-3,TRBD1,TRBV19
CASSSDGGGNQPQHF,TRBJ1-5,NA,TRBV6-5
CASSYGGGFRNEQYF,TRBJ2-7,NA,TRBV6-5
CASSQRWGDMNTEAFF,TRBJ1-1,NA,TRBV4-2
CASSRTSGGFNEQFF,TRBJ2-1,TRBD2,TRBV19
CAISEGRDYGDTQYF,TRBJ2-3,NA,TRBV10-3
CASSLIGGGRNTEAFF,TRBJ1-1,NA,TRBV7-9
CASSARDRGAEAFF,TRBJ1-1,TRBD1,TRBV9
CASSGGNHYEQYF,TRBJ2-7,NA,TRBV7-9